The entry below describes one T cell receptor (beta chain). Its specificity is unknown. The PCR ran on 60 Vbeta and 13 Jbeta primers. The method was immunoSEQ multiplex PCR; TCRdb's version includes in-frame clones alone and lacks a portion of them. Of 99,000 or so clones in the sample, around 73% are singletons; the top ten hold under 1.5%. This CDR3 is 14 amino acids long. Germline CDR1 and CDR2: MNHEY and SVGAGI. The V gene lost 6 bases and the J gene lost 0 bases, with 11 bases spanning the gap. This record belongs to a study of cytomegalovirus exposure and HLA in healthy donors. Study-level findings and limits: In a later analysis, donors in an Asian-associated ancestry cluster reportedly had fewer N-insertions in productive TCRs than the cohort mean. TCR beta V- and J-gene trimming, according to a later analysis, was linked to a missense DCLRE1C variant.

The sequenced sample was PBMCs. The sequence was collected from a man aged 30 to 45 in good health and CMV-seronegative. The V and J genes are TRBV6-5 and TRBJ1-1; D might be TRBD1 (5 bases). CDR3 region: CASRRQPMNTEAFF. CDR3 sequence (DNA): TGTGCCAGCAGACGACAGCCAATGAACACTGAAGCTTTCTTT.